Ten or more counts support the clone carrying this T cell receptor (beta chain). Its antigen is currently unknown. The CDR3 has 14 amino acids. CDR1 is SNHLY and CDR2 is FYNNEI in the germline V gene. The ends were cut back, 4 bases at V and 5 bases at J, with 13 bases in the middle. The record originates from a study of T cells in Graves' hyperthyroidism and ophthalmopathy. Points from the study as a whole: Clonotypes that were expanded in thyroid above 0.001 mostly appeared in blood too.

RNA transcripts provided the source from which TCR beta CDR3 regions were amplified. First-round RT-PCR of the TCR CDR3 relied on the HTBI primer set. TCRdb fed the multiplex PCR reads into MiXCR, producing one record per CDR3 protein. The table includes 600,000 or so distinct CDR3 sequences, more than 14% detected once. Diagnostic decisions used clinical symptoms, serum thyroxine and TRAb, thyroid ultrasound and orbital computed tomography. The receptor's source is a woman in her 50s with Graves' ophthalmopathy. The specimen sequenced was blood. The chain has TRBV2 and TRBJ2-3; D possibly matches TRBD1 or TRBD2 (5 bases each). DNA of the CDR3: TGTGCCAGCAGTGTGGGGGAGAGGGAAGATACGCAGTATTTT. This codes for CASSVGEREDTQYF.